This T cell receptor beta chain was obtained from a study of blood T cell repertoires in COVID-19. Study at large: Italy, Spain and the United States were the sources of the convalescent and acute COVID-19 samples. PBMCs, B-cell-depleted T cells, or T cells provided the cDNA or gDNA that made up the material.

The V and J ends lost 1 base and 4 bases respectively, with 11 bases between them. Germline V gene lookup returns CDR1 MNHNS and CDR2 SASEGT. This CDR3 region has 16 residues. Source study methods: Amplification of reference gene primers was used by the study to estimate nucleated cell counts. Data came from immunoSEQ multiplex PCR; TCRdb stores just in-frame clones and leaves some out. Clone size and V and J calls were adopted from that table, with D and trimming inferred from the DNA. Found here are roughly 260,000 clones, about 90% of them singletons; the top ten hold 2% to 2.5%. The sequence derives from a woman aged 45 to 65 who had recovered from COVID-19. The chain employs TRBV6-1 and TRBJ2-6, with D possibly TRBD2 on 7 matching bases. Sequencing input: peripheral blood. The CDR3 region has the DNA TGTGCCAGCAGTGAAGAGGGGGGGACCGGGGCCAACGTCCTGACTTTC. Translating gives CASSEEGGTGANVLTF.